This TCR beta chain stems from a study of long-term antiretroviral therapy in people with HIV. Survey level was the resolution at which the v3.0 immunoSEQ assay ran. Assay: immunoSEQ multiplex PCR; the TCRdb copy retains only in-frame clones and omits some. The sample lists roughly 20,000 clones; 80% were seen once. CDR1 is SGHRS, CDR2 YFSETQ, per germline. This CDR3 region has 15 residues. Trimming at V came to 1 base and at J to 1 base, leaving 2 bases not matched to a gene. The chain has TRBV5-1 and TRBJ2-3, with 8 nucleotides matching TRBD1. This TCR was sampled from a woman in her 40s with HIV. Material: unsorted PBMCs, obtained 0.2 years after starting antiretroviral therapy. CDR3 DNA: TGCGCCAGCAGCTTGTGGGGACAGGGCACAGATACGCAGTATTTT. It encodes CASSLWGQGTDTQYF.